This T cell receptor (beta chain) was retrieved from a study of cytomegalovirus exposure and HLA in healthy donors. For the study at large: There were 117 million unique TCR beta sequences, drawn from some 180 million T cells, in an earlier analysis.

Findings and limits, study-wide: Information on immune exposure was restricted to one variable (CMV serostatus). Whilst most TCR sequences proved rare, a subset of public TCRs occurred across many donors.

The PCR employed 60 Vbeta primers together with 13 Jbeta primers. The protocol was immunoSEQ multiplex PCR, while the TCRdb copy is restricted to in-frame clones and leaves out a portion. The sample gives some 120,000 clones, 65% to 75% of which show up once; around 6.6% is in the top ten. Unmatched junction bases numbered 11, after V lost 7 bases and J lost 4 bases. The CDR3 extends over 15 amino acids. In germline, CDR1 is SNHLY, CDR2 FYNNEI. All the people who gave samples were healthy bone marrow donors. A remark on this clone: Its antigen is undetermined.

The chain employs TRBV2 and TRBJ2-3, with 7 positions matching TRBD1. The TCR was taken from a man aged 40-49 years in good health and CMV-seropositive. Sequenced sample: PBMCs. In DNA, the CDR3 is TGTGCCAGCACTCCCAAAAGGGGGCTCTCAGATACGCAGTATTTT. The encoded protein is CASTPKRGLSDTQYF.